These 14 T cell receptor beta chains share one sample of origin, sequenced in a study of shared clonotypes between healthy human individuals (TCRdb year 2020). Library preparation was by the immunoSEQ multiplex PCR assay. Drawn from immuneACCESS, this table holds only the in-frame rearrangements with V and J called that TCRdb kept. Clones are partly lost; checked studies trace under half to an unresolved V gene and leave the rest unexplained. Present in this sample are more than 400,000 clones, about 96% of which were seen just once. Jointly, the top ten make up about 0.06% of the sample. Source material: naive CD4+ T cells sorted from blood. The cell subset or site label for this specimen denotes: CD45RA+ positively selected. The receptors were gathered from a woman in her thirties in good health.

This CDR3 reads CSVAQSGEQYF. Here the CDR3 DNA reads TGCAGCGTAGCCCAGAGCGGCGAGCAGTACTTC. The gene calls are TRBV29-1 and TRBJ2-7; the D gene is possibly TRBD2 (5 bases). This CDR3 comprises 11 residues. The V and J ends lost 6 bases and 6 bases respectively, with 12 bases between them. CDR1 is SQVTM and CDR2 is ANQGSEA in the germline V gene.

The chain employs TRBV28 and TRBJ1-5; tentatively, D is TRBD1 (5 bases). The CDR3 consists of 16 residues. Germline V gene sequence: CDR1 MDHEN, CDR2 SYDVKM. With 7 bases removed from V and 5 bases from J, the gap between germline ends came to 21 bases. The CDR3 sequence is CASTPLARGRDQPQHF. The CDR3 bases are TGTGCCAGCACCCCACTGGCTCGGGGGAGGGATCAGCCCCAGCATTTT.

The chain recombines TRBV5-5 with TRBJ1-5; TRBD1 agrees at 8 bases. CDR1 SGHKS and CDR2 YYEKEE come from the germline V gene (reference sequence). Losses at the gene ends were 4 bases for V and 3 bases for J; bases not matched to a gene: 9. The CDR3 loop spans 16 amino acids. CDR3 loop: CASSLLTGADNQPQHF. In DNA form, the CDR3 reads TGTGCCAGCAGCCTATTGACAGGGGCCGACAATCAGCCCCAGCATTTT.

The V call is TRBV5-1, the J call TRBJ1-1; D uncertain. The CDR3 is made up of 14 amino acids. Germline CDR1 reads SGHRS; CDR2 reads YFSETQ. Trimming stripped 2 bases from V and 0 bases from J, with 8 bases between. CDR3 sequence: CASSLHGLNTEAFF. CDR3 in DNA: TGCGCCAGCAGCTTACATGGCTTGAACACTGAAGCTTTCTTT.

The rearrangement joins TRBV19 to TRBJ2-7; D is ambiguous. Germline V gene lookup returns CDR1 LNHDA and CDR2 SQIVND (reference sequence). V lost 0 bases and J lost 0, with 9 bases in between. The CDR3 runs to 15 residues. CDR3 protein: CASSIDARNSYEQYF. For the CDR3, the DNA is TGTGCCAGTAGTATAGATGCCAGGAACTCCTACGAGCAGTACTTC. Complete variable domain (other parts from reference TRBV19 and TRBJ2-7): DGGITQSPKYLFRKEGQNVTLSCEQNLNHDAMYWYRQDPGQGLRLIYYSQIVNDFQKGDIAEGYSVSREKKESFPLTVTSAQKNPTAFYLCASSIDARNSYEQYFGPGTRLTVT.

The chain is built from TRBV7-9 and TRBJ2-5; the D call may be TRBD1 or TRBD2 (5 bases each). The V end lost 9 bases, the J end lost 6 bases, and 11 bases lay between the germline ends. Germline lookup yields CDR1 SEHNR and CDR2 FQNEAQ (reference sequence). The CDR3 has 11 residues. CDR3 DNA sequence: TGTGCCAGAGAGTCGGGGCAGACCCAGTACTTC. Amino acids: CARESGQTQYF.

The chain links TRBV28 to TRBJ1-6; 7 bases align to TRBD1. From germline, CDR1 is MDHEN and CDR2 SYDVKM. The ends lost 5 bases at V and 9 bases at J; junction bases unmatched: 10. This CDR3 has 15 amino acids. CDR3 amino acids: CASSIPNRGSSPLHF. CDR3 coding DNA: TGTGCCAGCAGTATCCCAAACAGGGGTAGTTCACCCCTCCACTTT.

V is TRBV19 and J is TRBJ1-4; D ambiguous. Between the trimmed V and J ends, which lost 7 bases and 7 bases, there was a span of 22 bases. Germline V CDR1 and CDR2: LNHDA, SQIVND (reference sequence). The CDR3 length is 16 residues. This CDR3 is CASTYAIRPRGEKLFF. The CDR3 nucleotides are TGTGCCAGTACTTACGCGATTAGACCGCGCGGTGAAAAACTGTTTTTT.

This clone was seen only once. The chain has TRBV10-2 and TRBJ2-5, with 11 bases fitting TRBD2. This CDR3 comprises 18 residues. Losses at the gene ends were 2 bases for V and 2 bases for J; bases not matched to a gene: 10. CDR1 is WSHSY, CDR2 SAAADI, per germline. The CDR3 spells CASSERGLAEGLQETQYF. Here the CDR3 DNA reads TGCGCCAGCAGTGAGAGGGGACTAGCGGAGGGGCTTCAAGAGACCCAGTACTTC.

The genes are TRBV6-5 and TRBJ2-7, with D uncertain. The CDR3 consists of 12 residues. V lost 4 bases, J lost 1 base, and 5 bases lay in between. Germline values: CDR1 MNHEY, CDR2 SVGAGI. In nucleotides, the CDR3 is TGTGCCAGCAGTTCGAGGTCCTACGAGCAGTACTTC. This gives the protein CASSSRSYEQYF.

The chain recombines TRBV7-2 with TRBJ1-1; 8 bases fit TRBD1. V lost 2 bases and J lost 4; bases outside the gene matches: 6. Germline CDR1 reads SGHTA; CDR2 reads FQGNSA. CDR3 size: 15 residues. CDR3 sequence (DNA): TGTGCCAGCAGCTTAACAGCCACAGGGGGCACTGAAGCTTTCTTT. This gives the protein CASSLTATGGTEAFF.

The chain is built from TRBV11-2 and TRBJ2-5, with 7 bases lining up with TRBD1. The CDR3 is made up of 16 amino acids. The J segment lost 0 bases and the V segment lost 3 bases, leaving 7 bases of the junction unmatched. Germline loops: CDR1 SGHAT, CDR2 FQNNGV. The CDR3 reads CASSLFSRGNQETQYF. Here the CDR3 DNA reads TGTGCCAGCAGCTTGTTTAGCAGGGGGAACCAAGAGACCCAGTACTTC.

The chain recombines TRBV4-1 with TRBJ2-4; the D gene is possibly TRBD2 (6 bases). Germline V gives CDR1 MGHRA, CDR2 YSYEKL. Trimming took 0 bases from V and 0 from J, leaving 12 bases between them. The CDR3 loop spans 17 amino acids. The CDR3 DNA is TGCGCCAGCAGCCAAGAGGGGTGGGGGGTAGCCAAAAACATTCAGTACTTC. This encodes CASSQEGWGVAKNIQYF.

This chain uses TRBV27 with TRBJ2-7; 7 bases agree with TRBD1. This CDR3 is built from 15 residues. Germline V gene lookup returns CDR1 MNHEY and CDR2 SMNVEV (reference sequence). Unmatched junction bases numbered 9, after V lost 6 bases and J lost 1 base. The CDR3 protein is CASRRQGQISYEQYF. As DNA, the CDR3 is TGTGCCAGCAGGAGACAGGGACAGATTTCCTACGAGCAGTACTTC.